Listed below are T cell receptor beta chains from one sample, sequenced in a study of identical twins. TCRdb passed the 5' RACE reads through MiXCR, listing each CDR3 protein once. The table lists nearly 650,000 distinct CDR3 sequences, about 7.6% of them singletons. These data also featured in a second study, about yellow fever vaccine responses in identical twins.

The specimen sequenced was PBMCs. The origin of the receptors is a young woman in good health. Both conserved end residues are part of each CDR3. The D gene is left open where the match is weak. A row's size may be missing; if present it is once, few, many or a size class.

TRBD2	14	TRBV5-6	TRBJ2-3	.	TGTGCCAGCAGCTTGCGGCTAGCGGTGGATACGCAGTATTTT	CASSLRLAVDTQYF
TRBD2	15	TRBV5-1	TRBJ2-1	many	TGCGCCAGCAGCTTGGTAGCGGGAGAATACAATGAGCAGTTCTTC	CASSLVAGEYNEQFF
.	14	TRBV7-9	TRBJ1-2	.	TGCGCCAGCAGCCCAGAGGGAGGGACCTATGGCTACACCTTC	CASSPEGGTYGYTF
TRBD2	14	TRBV20-1	TRBJ2-1	.	TGCAGTGCTAGACTAGCGGGAGAATGGAATGAGCAGTTCTTC	CSARLAGEWNEQFF
TRBD2	18	TRBV5-1	TRBJ2-3	few	TGCGCCAGCAGCCCAGGGGGACTAGCGGGAGATTTCACAGATACGCAGTATTTT	CASSPGGLAGDFTDTQYF
.	16	TRBV7-3	TRBJ2-6	few	TGTGCCAGCAGCTTAGTCCCCTCCTCTGGGGCCAACGTCCTGACTTTC	CASSLVPSSGANVLTF
.	14	TRBV10-3	TRBJ2-2	.	TGTGCCGTCGTTTCGGGTTCGAACACCGGGGAGCTGTTTTTT	CAVVSGSNTGELFF
.	11	TRBV7-9	TRBJ1-1	.	TGTGCCAGCAGCTTCAGAGGGGTTGCTTTCTTT	CASSFRGVAFF
TRBD2	15	TRBV3-1	TRBJ2-3	.	TGTGCCAGCAGCCGTCCGGGACTAGCTCGAGATACGCAGTATTTT	CASSRPGLARDTQYF
.	13	TRBV29-1	TRBJ1-5	many	TGCAGCGTTGAAGAGGTCGAAAATCAGCCCCAGCATTTT	CSVEEVENQPQHF
.	14	TRBV12-3/TRBV12-4	TRBJ1-4	.	TGTGCCAGCAGTTTACGGCAGAATAATGAAAAACTGTTTTTT	CASSLRQNNEKLFF
TRBD1	19	TRBV6-1	TRBJ2-6	.	TGTGCCAGCACCCGCGGGGGAGGACAGGGGGCGTTAGGGGCCAACGTCCTGACTTTC	CASTRGGGQGALGANVLTF
.	13	TRBV7-9	TRBJ2-5	.	TGTGCCAGCAGCTTAGGGGGGATTGATACCCAGTACTTC	CASSLGGIDTQYF
TRBD1	15	TRBV7-8	TRBJ2-7	many	TGTGCCAGCAGCTTAGATCCGGACAGGGGAGGCGAGCAGTACTTC	CASSLDPDRGGEQYF
TRBD2	14	TRBV20-1	TRBJ2-1	few	TGCAGTGCTGTAAGCGGGAGGTCCTACAATGAGCAGTTCTTC	CSAVSGRSYNEQFF
TRBD1	18	TRBV11-1	TRBJ1-5	.	TGTGCCAGCAGCTTAGGGGCAGGGGGAAGTGTAAGCAATCAGCCCCAGCATTTT	CASSLGAGGSVSNQPQHF
TRBD1	14	TRBV12-3/TRBV12-4	TRBJ1-6	many	TGTGCCAGCAGTCAAACTTCAGGGGGTTCACCCCTCCACTTT	CASSQTSGGSPLHF
.	14	TRBV5-1	TRBJ1-4	few	TGCGCCAGCAGGGACGGGACGGCGAATGAAAAACTGTTTTTT	CASRDGTANEKLFF
.	15	TRBV6-1	TRBJ2-2	few	TGTGCCAGCAACAGGGGGGGTATAAACACCGGGGAGCTGTTTTTT	CASNRGGINTGELFF
TRBD2	17	TRBV2	TRBJ2-1	few	TGTGCCAGCAGTGTACTAGCGGGAGGGATAACCTACAATGAGCAGTTCTTC	CASSVLAGGITYNEQFF
.	13	TRBV4-2	TRBJ2-3	many	TGTGCCAGCAGCCAAGGGAAGGACGATACGCAGTATTTT	CASSQGKDDTQYF
TRBD2	19	TRBV2	TRBJ2-5	once	TGTGCCCTCAGCTCCCCAACAGGGACTAGCGGGGCCGTTAGGCAGACCCAGTACTTC	CALSSPTGTSGAVRQTQYF
.	16	TRBV25-1	TRBJ2-4	few	TGTGCCAGCAGTGAACGGACAGAAGTAGCCAAAAACATTCAGTACTTC	CASSERTEVAKNIQYF
TRBD2	16	TRBV28	TRBJ2-2	.	TGTGCCAGCAGATCTGGGACTAGCGGGAACACCGGGGAGCTGTTTTTT	CASRSGTSGNTGELFF
.	13	TRBV29-1	TRBJ1-1	.	TGCAGCGTTGGCGAAAGATTGAACACTGAAGCTTTCTTT	CSVGERLNTEAFF
TRBD2	18	TRBV9	TRBJ2-7	many	TGTGCCAGCAGCGTAGCCGAAACTAGCGGGAGACCTCACTACGAGCAGTACTTC	CASSVAETSGRPHYEQYF
.	15	TRBV6-5	TRBJ2-3	many	TGTGCCAGCAGTTACGAGGGCCCACTCGCAGATACGCAGTATTTT	CASSYEGPLADTQYF
.	13	TRBV20-1	TRBJ2-3	.	TGCAGTGCAAGGGACCTGTATCCAGATACGCAGTATTTT	CSARDLYPDTQYF
.	17	TRBV10-3	TRBJ1-2	many	TGTGCCATCGGAGGAGGTGGGAGAGGGGTTATTAACTATGGCTACACCTTC	CAIGGGGRGVINYGYTF
TRBD2	15	TRBV24-1	TRBJ2-1	many	TGTGCCACCAGTGACAATGGACTAGCGGGCATCAAGCAGTTCTTC	CATSDNGLAGIKQFF